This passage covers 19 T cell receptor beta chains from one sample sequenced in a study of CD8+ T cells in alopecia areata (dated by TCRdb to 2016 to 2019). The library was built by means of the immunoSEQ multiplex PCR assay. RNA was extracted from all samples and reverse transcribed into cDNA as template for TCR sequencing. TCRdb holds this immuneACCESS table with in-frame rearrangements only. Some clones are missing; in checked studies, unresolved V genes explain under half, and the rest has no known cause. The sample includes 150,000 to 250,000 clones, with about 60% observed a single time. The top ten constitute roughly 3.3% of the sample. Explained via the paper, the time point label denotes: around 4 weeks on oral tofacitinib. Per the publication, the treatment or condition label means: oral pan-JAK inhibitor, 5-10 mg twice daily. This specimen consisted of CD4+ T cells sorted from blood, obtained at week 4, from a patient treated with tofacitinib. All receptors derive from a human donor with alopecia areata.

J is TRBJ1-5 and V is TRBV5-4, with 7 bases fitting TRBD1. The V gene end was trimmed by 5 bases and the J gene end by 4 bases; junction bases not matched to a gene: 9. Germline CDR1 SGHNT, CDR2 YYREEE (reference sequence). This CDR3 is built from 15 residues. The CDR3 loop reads CASSRWLDRNQPQHF. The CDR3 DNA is TGTGCCAGCAGTAGGTGGTTGGACAGGAATCAGCCCCAGCATTTT.

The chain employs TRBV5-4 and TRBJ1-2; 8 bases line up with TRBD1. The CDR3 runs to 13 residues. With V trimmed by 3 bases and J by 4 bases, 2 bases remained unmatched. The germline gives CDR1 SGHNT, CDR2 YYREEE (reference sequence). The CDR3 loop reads CASSSGQGYGYTF. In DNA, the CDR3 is TGTGCCAGCAGCTCTGGACAGGGCTATGGCTACACCTTC.

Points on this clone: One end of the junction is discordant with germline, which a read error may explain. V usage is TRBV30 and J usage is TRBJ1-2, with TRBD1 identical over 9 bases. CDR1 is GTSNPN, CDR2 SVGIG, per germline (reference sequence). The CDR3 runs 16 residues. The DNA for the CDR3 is TGTGCCCAATACCCGGGGGGACAGGGATCCGCCTATGGCTATACCTTC. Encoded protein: CAQYPGGQGSAYGYTF.

The CDR3 sequence is CASSLDRLPYEQYF. CDR3 coding DNA: TGTGCCAGCAGCTTAGACAGGCTACCCTACGAGCAGTACTTC. The rearrangement links TRBV7-9 to TRBJ2-7; the D gene is possibly TRBD1 (5 bases). V lost 1 base to trimming and J lost 2 bases, with 9 bases between them. The CDR3 sequence is 14 residues long. Per the germline V gene, CDR1 is SEHNR and CDR2 is FQNEAQ (reference sequence).

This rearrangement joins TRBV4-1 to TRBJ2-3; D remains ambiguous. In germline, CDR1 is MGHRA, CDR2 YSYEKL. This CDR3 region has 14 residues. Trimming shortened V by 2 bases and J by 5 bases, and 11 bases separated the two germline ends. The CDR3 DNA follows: TGCGCCAGCAGCCAACCCCGGTTGAAAGATACGCAGTATTTT. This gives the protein CASSQPRLKDTQYF.

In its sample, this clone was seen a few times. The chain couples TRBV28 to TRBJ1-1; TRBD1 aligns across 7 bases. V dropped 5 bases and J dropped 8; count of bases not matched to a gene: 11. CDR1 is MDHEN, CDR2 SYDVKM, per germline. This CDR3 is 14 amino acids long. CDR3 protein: CASSLGQVWEEAFF. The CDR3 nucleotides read TGTGCCAGCAGTCTAGGACAGGTCTGGGAGGAAGCTTTCTTT.

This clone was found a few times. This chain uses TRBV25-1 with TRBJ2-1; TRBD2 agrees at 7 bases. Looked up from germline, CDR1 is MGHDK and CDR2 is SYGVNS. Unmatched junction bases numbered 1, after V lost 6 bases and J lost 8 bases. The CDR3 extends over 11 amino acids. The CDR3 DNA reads TGTGCCAGCAGAAGCGGGGATGAGCAGTTCTTC. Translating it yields CASRSGDEQFF.

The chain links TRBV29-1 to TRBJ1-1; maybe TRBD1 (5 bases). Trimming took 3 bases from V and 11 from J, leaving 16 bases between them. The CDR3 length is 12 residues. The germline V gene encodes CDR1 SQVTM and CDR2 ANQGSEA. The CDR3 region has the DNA TGCAGCGTTGACCGCTCCCAGGGTGCGGCTTTCTTT. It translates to CSVDRSQGAAFF.

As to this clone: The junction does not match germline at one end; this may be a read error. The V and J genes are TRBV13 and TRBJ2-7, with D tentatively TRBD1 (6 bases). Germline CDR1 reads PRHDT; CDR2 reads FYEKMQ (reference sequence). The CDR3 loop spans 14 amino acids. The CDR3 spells CASSLGTFSYEQYF. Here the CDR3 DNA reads TGTGCCAGCAGCCTAGGGACATTTAGTTACGAGCAGTACTTC.

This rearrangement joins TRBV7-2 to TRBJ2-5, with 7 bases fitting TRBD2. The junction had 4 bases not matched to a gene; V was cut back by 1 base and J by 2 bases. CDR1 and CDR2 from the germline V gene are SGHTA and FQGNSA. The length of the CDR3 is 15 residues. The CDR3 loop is CASSLVGGSQETQYF. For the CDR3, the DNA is TGTGCCAGCAGCTTAGTCGGGGGGTCGCAAGAGACCCAGTACTTC. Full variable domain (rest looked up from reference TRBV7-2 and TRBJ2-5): GAGVSQSPSNKVTEKGKDVELRCDPISGHTALYWYRQSLGQGLEFLIYFQGNSAPDKSGLPSDRFSAERTGGSVSTLTIQRTQQEDSAVYLCASSLVGGSQETQYFGPGTRLLVL.

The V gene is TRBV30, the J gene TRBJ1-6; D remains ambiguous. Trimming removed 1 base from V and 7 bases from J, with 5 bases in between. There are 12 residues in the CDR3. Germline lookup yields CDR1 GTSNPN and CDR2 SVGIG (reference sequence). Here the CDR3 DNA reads TGTGCCTGGAGTGAACAGAATTCACCCCTCCACTTT. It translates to CAWSEQNSPLHF.

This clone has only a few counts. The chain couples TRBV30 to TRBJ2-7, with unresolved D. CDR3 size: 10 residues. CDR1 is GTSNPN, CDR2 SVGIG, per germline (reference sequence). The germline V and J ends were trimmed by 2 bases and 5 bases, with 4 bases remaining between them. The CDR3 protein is CAWSINEQYF. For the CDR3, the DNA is TGTGCCTGGAGTATAAACGAGCAGTACTTC.

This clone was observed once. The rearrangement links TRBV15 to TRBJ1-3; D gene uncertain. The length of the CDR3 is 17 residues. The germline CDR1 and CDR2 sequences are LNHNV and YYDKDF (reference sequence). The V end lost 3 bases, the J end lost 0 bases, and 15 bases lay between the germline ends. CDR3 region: CATSSDSGLHSGNTIYF. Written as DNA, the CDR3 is TGTGCCACCAGCAGTGACTCCGGGTTACACTCTGGAAACACCATATATTTT.

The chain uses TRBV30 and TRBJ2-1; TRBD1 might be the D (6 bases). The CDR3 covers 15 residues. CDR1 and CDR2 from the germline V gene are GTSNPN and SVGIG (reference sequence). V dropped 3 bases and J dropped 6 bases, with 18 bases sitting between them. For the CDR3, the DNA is TGTGCCTGGAGAGCCGGGACATCGGTATCCAATGAGCAGTTCTTC. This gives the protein CAWRAGTSVSNEQFF.

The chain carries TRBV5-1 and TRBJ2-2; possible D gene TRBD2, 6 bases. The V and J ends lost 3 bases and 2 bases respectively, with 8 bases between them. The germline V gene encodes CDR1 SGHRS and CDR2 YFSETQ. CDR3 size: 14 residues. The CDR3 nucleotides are TGCGCCAGCAGCTCGGGGGAAAACACCGGGGAGCTGTTTTTT. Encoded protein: CASSSGENTGELFF.

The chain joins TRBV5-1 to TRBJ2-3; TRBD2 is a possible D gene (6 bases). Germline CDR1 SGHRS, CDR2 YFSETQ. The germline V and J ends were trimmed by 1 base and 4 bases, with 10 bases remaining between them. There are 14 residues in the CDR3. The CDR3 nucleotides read TGCGCCAGCAGCTTGTGGACGGGGGCAGATACGCAGTATTTT. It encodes CASSLWTGADTQYF.

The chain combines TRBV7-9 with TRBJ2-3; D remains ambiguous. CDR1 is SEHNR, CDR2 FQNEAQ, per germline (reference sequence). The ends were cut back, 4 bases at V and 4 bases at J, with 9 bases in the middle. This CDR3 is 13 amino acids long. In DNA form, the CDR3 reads TGTGCCAGCAGCTCTCAGCCGGCAGATACGCAGTATTTT. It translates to CASSSQPADTQYF. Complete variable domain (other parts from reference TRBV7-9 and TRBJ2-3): DTGVSQNPRHKITKRGQNVTFRCDPISEHNRLYWYRQTLGQGPEFLTYFQNEAQLEKSRLLSDRFSAERPKGSFSTLEIQRTEQGDSAMYLCASSSQPADTQYFGPGTRLTVL.

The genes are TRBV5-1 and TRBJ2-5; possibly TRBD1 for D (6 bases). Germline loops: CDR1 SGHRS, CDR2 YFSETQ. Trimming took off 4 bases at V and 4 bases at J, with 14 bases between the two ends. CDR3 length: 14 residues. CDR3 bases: TGCGCCAGCAGCCTACAGGGAATAGGAGAGACCCAGTACTTC. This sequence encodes CASSLQGIGETQYF.

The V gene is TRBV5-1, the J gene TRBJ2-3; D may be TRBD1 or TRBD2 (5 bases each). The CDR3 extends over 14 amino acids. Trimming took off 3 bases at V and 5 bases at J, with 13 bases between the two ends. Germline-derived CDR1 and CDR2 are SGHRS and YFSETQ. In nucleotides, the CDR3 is TGCGCCAGCAGCTCGGGAACGACAGAAGATACGCAGTATTTT. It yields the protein CASSSGTTEDTQYF.